These 25 T cell receptor beta chains were all obtained from the same sample, sequenced in a study of long-term antiretroviral therapy in people with HIV. Assay version v3.0 of immunoSEQ was used, and it was run at survey level. Assay: immunoSEQ multiplex PCR; the TCRdb copy retains only in-frame clones and omits some. This sample has more than 10,000 clones; 65% to 85% occur once, and the top ten carry approximately 15%. The specimen was unsorted PBMCs, collected 1.3 years after starting antiretroviral therapy. These receptors were obtained from a woman aged 18-30 years with HIV.

This clone was picked up one time. This chain uses TRBV28 with TRBJ2-5; D call uncertain. Germline V lookup: CDR1 MDHEN, CDR2 SYDVKM. Trimming left V 5 bases short and J 6 bases short, with 16 bases between. The CDR3 length is 14 residues. CDR3 bases: TGTGCCAGCAGTATGGACCTAAACACAAAGACCCAGTACTTC. Its protein is CASSMDLNTKTQYF.

The chain combines TRBV10-2 with TRBJ2-3; TRBD1 agrees at 8 bases. The CDR3 length is 14 residues. Germline CDR1 is WSHSY and CDR2 is SAAADI. V dropped 8 bases and J dropped 3; count of bases not matched to a gene: 7. The CDR3, as DNA: TGCGCCAGCGAAGGACAGGGTGGTACAGATACGCAGTATTTT. Its protein is CASEGQGGTDTQYF.

V usage is TRBV7-8 and J usage is TRBJ2-1, with D maybe TRBD1 (6 bases). In germline, CDR1 is SGHVS, CDR2 FQNEAQ. The length of the CDR3 is 14 residues. V gave up 1 base and J gave up 5 bases, with 9 bases separating them. The CDR3 region has the DNA TGTGCCAGCAGCTTAGTGCCAGGGGACAATGAGCAGTTCTTC. As protein: CASSLVPGDNEQFF. The whole variable domain, remainder taken from reference TRBV7-8 and TRBJ2-1, is GAGVSQSPRYKVAKRGQDVALRCDPISGHVSLFWYQQALGQGPEFLTYFQNEAQLDKSGLPSDRFFAERPEGSVSTLKIQRTQQEDSAVYLCASSLVPGDNEQFFGPGTRLTVL.

The chain carries TRBV6-6 and TRBJ1-1; no firm D call. This CDR3 has 15 residues. V gave up 5 bases and J gave up 5 bases, with 18 bases separating them. Germline V gene lookup returns CDR1 MNHNY and CDR2 SVGAGI (reference sequence). CDR3 in DNA: TGTGCCAGCAGTCCGCTATTACCTGGAGAGACTGAAGCTTTCTTT. It codes for CASSPLLPGETEAFF.

This sequence joins TRBV11-3 and TRBJ2-3; the match to TRBD1 covers 8 bases. V shed 0 bases, J shed 5 bases, and the junction held 4 bases outside the gene matches. The CDR3 spans 15 residues. Germline CDR1 SGHNT, CDR2 YENEEA. CDR3 DNA sequence: TGTGCCAGCAGCTTAGAAGGACAGGGCGGAGATACGCAGTATTTT. This encodes CASSLEGQGGDTQYF.

The V call is TRBV11-2, the J call TRBJ1-1, with D unresolved. Germline loops: CDR1 SGHAT, CDR2 FQNNGV. This CDR3 contains 15 residues. Trimming took 0 bases from V and 3 from J, leaving 11 bases between them. The CDR3 spells CASSLEFVGYTEAFF. The CDR3 DNA sequence: TGTGCCAGCAGCTTAGAGTTCGTCGGGTACACTGAAGCTTTCTTT.

The chain is built from TRBV7-9 and TRBJ2-1; a weak D match, TRBD1 (6 bases). The CDR3 contains 14 residues. Per the germline V gene, CDR1 is SEHNR and CDR2 is FQNEAQ (reference sequence). Trimming stripped 4 bases from V and 5 bases from J, with 12 bases between. The CDR3 region has the DNA TGTGCCAGCAGCTGGGGCAGGGGTCACAATGAGCAGTTCTTC. Residues: CASSWGRGHNEQFF.

In its sample, this clone is medium-sized. V is TRBV2 and J is TRBJ1-5; possibly TRBD1 for D (5 bases). The CDR3 sequence is 14 residues long. Trimming left V 6 bases short and J 6 bases short, with 15 bases between. CDR1 and CDR2 (germline): SNHLY, FYNNEI. The CDR3 here is CASRRQGTSQPQHF. The DNA for the CDR3 is TGTGCCAGCAGGAGGCAGGGCACGTCTCAGCCCCAGCATTTT.

Judged by abundance, this clone is medium-sized. This chain joins TRBV27 and TRBJ1-6, with unresolved D. The V gene's germline CDR1 is MNHEY and CDR2 SMNVEV (reference sequence). CDR3 length equals 12 residues. The V end was cut by 5 bases, the J end by 7 bases, with 6 bases between. CDR3 protein: CASSNLNSPLHF. CDR3 DNA: TGTGCCAGCAGTAACCTGAATTCACCCCTCCACTTT.

Only a few counts were recorded for this clone. The gene calls are TRBV10-3 and TRBJ2-2; D gene uncertain. Per the germline V gene, CDR1 is ENHRY and CDR2 is SYGVKD. This CDR3 region has 13 residues. V was pared by 4 bases and J by 4 bases, with 7 bases between. In nucleotides, the CDR3 is TGTGCCATCAGTGCTGGCGGCACCGGGGAGCTGTTTTTT. It encodes CAISAGGTGELFF.

This CDR3 is CASRRAIGETQYF. DNA for the CDR3: TGTGCCAGCAGGAGGGCTATCGGGGAGACCCAGTACTTC. This sequence joins TRBV6-1 and TRBJ2-5, with TRBD2 as a possible D gene (5 bases). The CDR3 has 13 amino acids. V was cut by 6 bases and J by 5 bases, with 13 bases left in between. Looked up from germline, CDR1 is MNHNS and CDR2 is SASEGT.

This CDR3 is CASSWGGGTEAFF. CDR3 bases: TGTGCCAGCAGCTGGGGAGGCGGCACTGAAGCTTTCTTT. The gene calls are TRBV27 and TRBJ1-1; no firm D call. The V end was cut by 6 bases, the J end by 4 bases, with 12 bases between. This CDR3 spans 13 amino acids. From germline, CDR1 is MNHEY and CDR2 SMNVEV (reference sequence).

The chain joins TRBV18 to TRBJ2-1; D gene unclear. Looked up from germline, CDR1 is KGHSH and CDR2 is LQKENI. V was pared by 2 bases and J by 4 bases, with 6 bases between. The CDR3 sequence is 13 residues long. The DNA of the CDR3 is TGTGCCAGCTCACCAACCGAATACAATGAGCAGTTCTTC. Its translation: CASSPTEYNEQFF.

There are a few counts of this clone. The chain recombines TRBV28 with TRBJ1-5, with D tentatively TRBD1 (6 bases). V was trimmed by 4 bases and J by 5 bases, leaving 15 bases between them. Germline CDR1 MDHEN, CDR2 SYDVKM. The CDR3 loop spans 15 amino acids. DNA for the CDR3: TGTGCCAGCAGTTCTGGACAGAGAATCGATCAGCCCCAGCATTTT. Translating gives CASSSGQRIDQPQHF.

The rearrangement joins TRBV7-9 to TRBJ1-1, with 9 bases matching TRBD1. V shed 5 bases and J 5 bases; nucleotides not matched to a gene: 9. CDR1 is SEHNR, CDR2 FQNEAQ, per germline (reference sequence). This CDR3 is built from 15 residues. The CDR3 region is CASSEEGTGRTEAFF. The CDR3 nucleotides are TGTGCCAGCAGCGAGGAGGGGACAGGGCGGACTGAAGCTTTCTTT.

The J gene is TRBJ2-5, the V gene TRBV2; 7 nucleotides agree with TRBD1. Germline CDR1 SNHLY, CDR2 FYNNEI. The CDR3 has 14 amino acids. The J segment lost 5 bases and the V segment lost 8 bases, leaving 11 bases of the junction unmatched. CDR3 protein: CASAENRGPETQYF. CDR3 DNA: TGTGCCAGCGCCGAAAACAGGGGTCCCGAGACCCAGTACTTC.

The chain is built from TRBV13 and TRBJ2-7; TRBD1 aligns across 7 bases. CDR3 length equals 14 residues. J lost 2 bases, V lost 5 bases, and 6 bases had no gene match. From germline, CDR1 is PRHDT and CDR2 FYEKMQ (reference sequence). The CDR3 region has the DNA TGTGCCAGCAGCCGCAGGGGGACCGCCTACGAGCAGTACTTC. Its protein product is CASSRRGTAYEQYF.

This chain links TRBV28 with TRBJ2-7; the D is unclear. CDR1 is MDHEN and CDR2 is SYDVKM in the germline V gene. The CDR3 runs to 17 residues. V dropped 6 bases and J dropped 0 bases, with 21 bases sitting between them. The CDR3 loop reads CASRSTPGLIGSYEQYF. The CDR3 DNA reads as TGTGCCAGCAGATCTACCCCGGGCCTCATCGGCTCCTACGAGCAGTACTTC.

V usage is TRBV2 and J usage is TRBJ1-5; D is perhaps TRBD1 (6 bases). Germline CDR1 and CDR2: SNHLY and FYNNEI. CDR3 length: 12 residues. Trimming took off 6 bases at V and 7 bases at J, with 10 bases between the two ends. The CDR3 loop is CASRVGQQPQHF. The CDR3 region has the DNA TGTGCCAGCAGGGTAGGACAGCAGCCCCAGCATTTT.

The chain combines TRBV28 with TRBJ2-1; D unclear. This CDR3 is built from 11 residues. Germline CDR1 reads MDHEN; CDR2 reads SYDVKM. The germline V and J ends were trimmed by 5 bases and 4 bases, with 3 bases remaining between them. The CDR3 nucleotides are TGTGCCAGCAGTGATTACAATGAGCAGTTCTTC. Its translation is CASSDYNEQFF.

The chain couples TRBV28 to TRBJ2-1; D gene ambiguous. From germline, CDR1 is MDHEN and CDR2 SYDVKM. Trimming removed 5 bases from V and 9 bases from J, with 11 bases in between. The CDR3 is made up of 12 amino acids. The CDR3 sequence is CASSRLYREQFF. CDR3 nucleotides: TGTGCCAGCAGTCGCCTGTATCGTGAGCAGTTCTTC.

This rearrangement joins TRBV11-2 to TRBJ2-5, with D possibly matching TRBD2 (7 bases). This CDR3 has 13 residues. Germline values: CDR1 SGHAT, CDR2 FQNNGV. Trimming took off 5 bases at V and 5 bases at J, with 12 bases between the two ends. The CDR3 sequence: CASSAGEGETQYF. DNA for the CDR3: TGTGCCAGCAGCGCAGGGGAGGGGGAGACCCAGTACTTC.

This clone was observed a few times. This chain connects TRBV4-1 to TRBJ2-7; possible D gene TRBD2, 5 bases. Germline lookup yields CDR1 MGHRA and CDR2 YSYEKL. The CDR3 extends over 16 amino acids. Trimming took 3 bases from V and 2 from J, leaving 17 bases between them. The CDR3 DNA sequence: TGCGCCAGCAGCCAGAACCAGCACCGAGGGACCTACGAGCAGTACTTC. Amino acids: CASSQNQHRGTYEQYF.

V and J are TRBV11-2 and TRBJ1-4, with no clear D. This CDR3 region has 19 residues. Deletions cut 5 bases from V and 7 bases from J, with 29 bases between. Germline CDR1 SGHAT, CDR2 FQNNGV. CDR3 loop: CASSPQVLYERVKTEKLFF. The CDR3 DNA reads TGTGCCAGCAGCCCCCAGGTGTTATATGAGAGGGTCAAGACTGAAAAACTGTTTTTT.

The chain employs TRBV10-3 and TRBJ2-3; TRBD2 matches 12 bases. Germline assignment: CDR1 ENHRY and CDR2 SYGVKD. The CDR3 totals 17 residues. Losses at the gene ends were 3 bases for V and 2 bases for J; bases not matched to a gene: 6. The CDR3 is CAISDRGLAGPTDTQYF. CDR3 bases: TGTGCCATCAGTGATCGAGGACTAGCGGGACCCACAGATACGCAGTATTTT.